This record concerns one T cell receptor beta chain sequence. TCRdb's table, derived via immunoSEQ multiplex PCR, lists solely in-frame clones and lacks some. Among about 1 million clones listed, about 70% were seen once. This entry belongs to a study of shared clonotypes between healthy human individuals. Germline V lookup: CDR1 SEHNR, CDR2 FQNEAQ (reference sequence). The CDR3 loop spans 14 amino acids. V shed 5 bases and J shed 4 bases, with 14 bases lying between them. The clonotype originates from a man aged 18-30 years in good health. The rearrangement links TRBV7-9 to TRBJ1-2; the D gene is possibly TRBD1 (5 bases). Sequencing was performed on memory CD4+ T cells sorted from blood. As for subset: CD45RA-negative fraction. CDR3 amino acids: CASSRDRGTYGYTF. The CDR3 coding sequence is TGTGCCAGCAGCCGGGACCGCGGAACCTATGGCTACACCTTC.